This T cell receptor (beta chain) was recovered during a study of blood T cell repertoires in COVID-19. Some clones are missing from TCRdb's copy, which holds only in-frame ones; the method was immunoSEQ multiplex PCR. The sample gives some 450,000 clones, roughly 90% of which show up once; 0.7% to 0.85% is in the top ten. Trimming stripped 3 bases from V and 10 bases from J, with 19 bases between. The germline gives CDR1 MNHEY, CDR2 SVGAGI. This CDR3 region has 15 residues. The sequence was obtained from a young man with COVID-19, enrolled during active disease. Sequenced material: peripheral blood. The chain couples TRBV6-5 to TRBJ2-1; TRBD1 might be the D (6 bases). The CDR3 sequence: CASSYSHWAQGEQFF. In DNA form, the CDR3 reads TGTGCCAGCAGTTATTCGCATTGGGCTCAGGGGGAGCAGTTCTTC.